This TCR beta chain originates from a study of cytomegalovirus exposure and HLA in healthy donors. About this clone: The antigen remains undetermined.

General observations from the study: The authors later found HLA-associated TCR beta chains more clonally expanded than equally common others. Reportedly, HLA-A and HLA-B alleles of most subjects were accurately predicted from TCR beta. Rare TCR sequences predominated, though certain public TCRs were found in many donors. In vitro work confirmed that a few CMV-associated chains recognize CMV antigens.

Vbeta (60) and Jbeta (13) primers were used in the PCR. Only in-frame clones appear in the TCRdb table, and some are missing; sequencing was by immunoSEQ multiplex PCR. The sample includes under 200,000 clones, roughly 73% of them seen just once. Specimen: PBMCs. The sequence derives from a male donor in good health and CMV-seronegative.

The CDR3 DNA reads as TGCAGCGTTGAACAGGGGCCTGAAGCTTTCTTT. The encoded protein is CSVEQGPEAFF. V usage is TRBV29-1 and J usage is TRBJ1-1, with TRBD1 as a possible D gene (6 bases). This CDR3 is 11 amino acids long. CDR1 SQVTM and CDR2 ANQGSEA come from the germline V gene. V shed 2 bases and J shed 6 bases, with 7 bases lying between them.